The text below deals with one T cell receptor beta chain. 60 Vbeta and 13 Jbeta primers were used in PCR. Data came from immunoSEQ multiplex PCR; TCRdb stores just in-frame clones and leaves some out. The table shows over 150,000 clones, with 82% occurring only once. The sample originates from a study of cytomegalovirus exposure and HLA in healthy donors. Trimming left V 5 bases short and J 1 base short, with 17 bases between. In germline, CDR1 is SGHNT, CDR2 YENEEA. The CDR3 length is 16 residues. Specimen: PBMCs. The chain combines TRBV11-3 with TRBJ2-5; tentative D call: TRBD1 (6 bases). The sequence derives from a man in his fifties in good health and CMV-seropositive. As DNA, the CDR3 is TGTGCCAGCAGCGGGGGCCACTCCGGGACCCAAGAGACCCAGTACTTC. Its protein is CASSGGHSGTQETQYF.